Included here is one TCR beta chain sequence, with context. Its antigen remains unidentified. No much larger clone is present one base from it, and per-base qualities are unavailable. This record comes from a study of T cell responses to AZD1222 COVID-19 vaccine (dated by TCRdb to about 2021). Background for the entire study: TCR sequencing covered some 250 trial participants: nearly 210 given two doses of AZD1222 and about 26 given two doses of MenACWY control vaccine. Trial participants were enrolled by age into subgroups of 18-55, 56-69 and 70-plus years, and around 140, 26 and 57 TCR-sequenced participants, respectively, were included in these subgroups. Findings and caveats that apply to the study as a whole: Reportedly, almost half of the unique spike-specific TCRs recognized epitopes lying outside the regions that are mutated in the B.1.351 and B.1.1.7 variants. The whole spike protein was spanned by vaccine-associated CD4 TCRs, and dominant responses were seen in regions 160-218 and 743-854. A significant rise in spike-specific TCR breadth and depth was observed after two AZD1222 doses relative to day 0 and relative to MenACWY recipients. The 56-69-year group was small, and its depth increase did not reach significance, likely because of low power. Most participants were white British and females outnumbered males, and the authors suggested that clonal diversity may have been underestimated. Because no samples from the day 14 peak response were available, repertoires could be characterized only after the peak T cell response. Conclusions about previously exposed vaccinees were limited because only five to seven AZD1222 recipients were SARS-CoV-2 seropositive at baseline.

The CDR3 regions of human TCRbeta chains were subjected to immunosequencing. In the original analysis: Repertoire TCRs were checked for matches against a reference library of SARS-CoV-2-specific TCRs that had been generated using the MIRA antigen-specificity platform. Breadth meant the fraction of unique TCRs that were SARS-CoV-2-associated, whereas depth meant the fraction of total T cells that were SARS-CoV-2-associated. Using the MIRA data, each spike-specific TCR was assigned both to the spike region to which the TCR was reactive and to a CD4 or CD8 class. Log10-transformed breadth and depth values were compared by one-way ANOVA with Sidak's multiple comparisons tests. Not all clones reach the TCRdb copy of this immuneACCESS table, which keeps in-frame sequences only. Checked studies attribute under half of the gap to unresolved V genes and leave the rest unexplained. That table supplies the V and J calls and clone size; D and trimming were determined from the DNA. The sample yields about 210,000 clones; roughly 94% were counted once. Around 1.7% of the sample is held by the ten biggest clonotypes.

This specimen's time point label, per the study, means: about 28 days (+/-7) after the second vaccine dose. Sample treatment or condition, as interpreted from the label and publication: meningococcal conjugate vaccine given as trial control. Samples from vaccinated people were obtained from the UK trials COV001 and COV002, which included a single-blind randomized controlled phase 2/3 trial of AZD1222 (ChAdOx1 nCoV-19) in healthy adults. For TCRbeta chain sequencing, PBMC samples from trial participants were taken at day 0 and at day 28 after the second dose. Including cysteine and phenylalanine, the CDR3 has 16 amino acids. The CDR3 DNA has 48 bases and is translated from base 1. The V and J ends are trimmed by 5 bases and 8 bases, leaving 24 bases between them. CDR1 and CDR2, per the germline V gene (reference sequence), are SGHAT and FQDESV.

The rearranged segments are TRBV11-1 and TRBJ1-2; the D gene assignment is ambiguous. This material consisted of peripheral blood, taken 28 days after the second dose of the MenACWY control vaccine. The clonotype comes from an adult who received the MenACWY meningococcal vaccine as a control. The CDR3 region has the sequence CASSNYGGIRGDGYTF. Here is the DNA: TGTGCCAGCAGCAATTACGGAGGGATTCGAGGTGACGGCTACACCTTC. Joined to the reference TRBV11-1 and TRBJ1-2 proteins, this CDR3 gives the full variable domain: EAEVAQSPRYKITEKSQAVAFWCDPISGHATLYWYRQILGQGPELLVQFQDESVVDDSQLPKDRFSAERLKGVDSTLKIQPAELGDSAMYLCASSNYGGIRGDGYTFGSGTRLTVV.